Presented here are 18 T cell receptor beta chains from one specimen sequenced in a study of control samples from healthy donors and cancer patients. The assay was immunoSEQ multiplex PCR, and TCRdb's table has in-frame clones only and misses some. The table records approximately 190,000 clones, 91% of them present only once. The sequencing input was blood. The receptors derive from a man younger than 45 in good health.

The chain joins TRBV5-6 to TRBJ2-3; a possible D gene is TRBD2 (6 bases). This CDR3 has 18 amino acids. Germline CDR1 and CDR2: SGHDT and YYEEEE. The V end lost 4 bases, the J end lost 1 base, and 22 bases lay between the germline ends. The CDR3 DNA reads as TGTGCCAGCAGCCTTCTAGCGAGGGCCCATCTAGGCACAGATACGCAGTATTTT. This codes for CASSLLARAHLGTDTQYF. Variable domain in full (rest from reference TRBV5-6 and TRBJ2-3): DAGVTQSPTHLIKTRGQQVTLRCSPKSGHDTVSWYQQALGQGPQFIFQYYEEEERQRGNFPDRFSGHQFPNYSSELNVNALLLGDSALYLCASSLLARAHLGTDTQYFGPGTRLTVL.

V gene TRBV3-1 (or the pseudogene TRBV3-2) combines with J gene TRBJ2-1; TRBD2 aligns across 7 bases. This CDR3 spans 16 amino acids. Germline V gene lookup returns CDR1 LGHDT and CDR2 YNNKEL (reference sequence). V lost 4 bases to trimming and J lost 0 bases; unmatched junction nucleotides: 6. The CDR3 region is CASSPLGGGSYNEQFF. CDR3 coding DNA: TGTGCCAGCAGCCCACTTGGCGGGGGCTCCTACAATGAGCAGTTCTTC.

This chain links TRBV5-1 with TRBJ2-2, with 9 bases aligning to TRBD2. Germline V gene data show CDR1 as SGHRS and CDR2 as YFSETQ. The V segment lost 4 bases and the J segment 4 bases; nucleotides outside the gene matches: 8. This CDR3 has 16 amino acids. Written as DNA, the CDR3 is TGCGCCAGCAGCGGGGAGCGGGGGGCCCGCACCGGGGAGCTGTTTTTT. Its translation: CASSGERGARTGELFF. Full variable domain (outside the CDR3, taken from reference TRBV5-1 and TRBJ2-2): KAGVTQTPRYLIKTRGQQVTLSCSPISGHRSVSWYQQTPGQGLQFLFEYFSETQRNKGNFPGRFSGRQFSNSRSEMNVSTLELGDSALYLCASSGERGARTGELFFGEGSRLTVL.

The chain is built from TRBV15 and TRBJ1-1; D might be TRBD1 (6 bases). V gave up 5 bases and J gave up 5 bases, with 18 bases separating them. This CDR3 contains 15 residues. CDR1 LNHNV and CDR2 YYDKDF come from the germline V gene (reference sequence). CDR3 DNA sequence: TGTGCCACCAGCCACGGGGACATCGTAACAACTGAAGCTTTCTTT. Its protein is CATSHGDIVTTEAFF.

The chain recombines TRBV5-6 with TRBJ1-3; D is possibly TRBD1 (6 bases). Germline V gene sequence: CDR1 SGHDT, CDR2 YYEEEE. The CDR3 extends over 16 amino acids. Trimming removed 4 bases from V and 0 bases from J, with 14 bases in between. CDR3 nucleotides: TGTGCCAGCAGCCTCATAGACAGGCACTCTGGAAACACCATATATTTT. Translation: CASSLIDRHSGNTIYF.

This clone was seen only a few times. This sequence joins TRBV20-1 and TRBJ1-6; 7 bases match TRBD1. There are 14 residues in the CDR3. The germline gives CDR1 DFQATT, CDR2 SNEGSKA (reference sequence). Losses at the gene ends were 3 bases for V and 7 bases for J; bases not matched to a gene: 6. The CDR3 loop is CSASMGTANSPLHF. The CDR3 nucleotides read TGCAGTGCTAGTATGGGGACAGCGAATTCACCCCTCCACTTT.

The DNA for the CDR3 is TGTGCCAGTCCCCCAGGGGAGGTCTATGGCTACACCTTC. This translates into CASPPGEVYGYTF. The J gene is TRBJ1-2, the V gene TRBV2, with D tentatively TRBD1 (6 bases). The germline V gene has CDR1 SNHLY and CDR2 FYNNEI. The CDR3 has 13 residues. V lost 9 bases to trimming and J lost 4 bases, with 15 bases between them.

In its sample, this clone was seen a few times. DNA for the CDR3: TGTGCCAGCAGTAAAGGACAGGGTAATCAGCCCCAGCATTTT. Encoded protein: CASSKGQGNQPQHF. V is TRBV2 and J is TRBJ1-5; 8 bases map to TRBD1. The CDR3 is made up of 14 amino acids. The germline V gene encodes CDR1 SNHLY and CDR2 FYNNEI. The V and J ends lost 5 bases and 4 bases, in that order; junction bases with no gene match: 4.

This clone was seen only once. This chain uses TRBV3-1 (or the pseudogene TRBV3-2) with TRBJ2-4; D is perhaps TRBD2 (7 bases). The germline V gene has CDR1 LGHDT and CDR2 YNNKEL (reference sequence). This CDR3 spans 15 amino acids. V lost 0 bases and J lost 4, with 10 bases in between. The CDR3 bases are TGTGCCAGCAGCCAAGAGGGGGGGGCGAAAAACATTCAGTACTTC. This encodes CASSQEGGAKNIQYF.

The chain recombines TRBV29-1 with TRBJ1-4, with D possibly TRBD1 on 6 matching bases. Deletions cut 6 bases from V and 7 bases from J, with 18 bases between. Germline values: CDR1 SQVTM, CDR2 ANQGSEA. The CDR3 consists of 14 residues. DNA of the CDR3: TGCAGCGTCCTTCCCGAGGGGGTACCTGAAAAACTGTTTTTT. Translated, it gives CSVLPEGVPEKLFF.

The CDR3 DNA reads TGTGCCAGCAGCAAAGAAGAAAGGGGGGCCTACAATGAGCAGTTCTTC. Protein sequence: CASSKEERGAYNEQFF. The chain carries TRBV21-1 and TRBJ2-1. TRBV21-1 is a listed pseudogene. CDR3 length: 16 amino acids.

This chain connects TRBV10-2 to TRBJ1-1; D is unclear. Deletions cut 8 bases from V and 8 bases from J, with 18 bases between. The CDR3 length is 13 residues. Germline V gene sequence: CDR1 WSHSY, CDR2 SAAADI. This CDR3 is CASLTGPGREAFF. Here the CDR3 DNA reads TGCGCCAGCCTGACCGGGCCAGGAAGGGAAGCTTTCTTT.

The chain is built from TRBV9 and TRBJ2-7; 8 bases match TRBD1. This CDR3 has 14 residues. CDR1 SGDLS and CDR2 YYNGEE come from the germline V gene. The V gene end was trimmed by 3 bases and the J gene end by 2 bases; junction bases not matched to a gene: 4. The CDR3 sequence: CASSGQGTPYEQYF. The CDR3 region has the DNA TGTGCCAGCAGCGGACAGGGGACCCCCTACGAGCAGTACTTC. Variable domain in full (rest from reference TRBV9 and TRBJ2-7): DSGVTQTPKHLITATGQRVTLRCSPRSGDLSVYWYQQSLDQGLQFLIQYYNGEERAKGNILERFSAQQFPDLHSELNLSSLELGDSALYFCASSGQGTPYEQYFGPGTRLTVT.

The chain recombines TRBV3-1 (or the pseudogene TRBV3-2) with TRBJ2-2, with D unresolved. The CDR3 has 12 amino acids. The V end lost 0 bases, the J end lost 5 bases, and 1 base lay between the germline ends. Germline CDR1 reads LGHDT; CDR2 reads YNNKEL (reference sequence). In DNA form, the CDR3 reads TGTGCCAGCAGCCAAGATACCGGGGAGCTGTTTTTT. Encoded protein: CASSQDTGELFF.

This chain joins TRBV29-1 and TRBJ1-1; D not resolved. This CDR3 is built from 11 residues. Per the germline V gene, CDR1 is SQVTM and CDR2 is ANQGSEA. The V end was cut by 5 bases, the J end by 11 bases, with 15 bases between. The CDR3 bases are TGCAGCGTTCAGGAGCCGGGTTGGGCTTTCTTT. Translated: CSVQEPGWAFF.

The V call is TRBV4-1, the J call TRBJ1-4; D is unclear. Germline V lookup: CDR1 MGHRA, CDR2 YSYEKL. Between the trimmed V and J ends, which lost 1 base and 3 bases, there was a span of 12 bases. This CDR3 has 16 residues. This CDR3 reads CASSQVTIRSNEKLFF. The CDR3 DNA is TGCGCCAGCAGCCAAGTTACCATAAGGTCTAATGAAAAACTGTTTTTT.

The J gene is TRBJ2-3, the V gene TRBV11-2; 8 nucleotides agree with TRBD2. Trimming took 1 base from V and 14 from J; bases not matched to a gene: 5. The germline gives CDR1 SGHAT, CDR2 FQNNGV. This CDR3 region has 12 residues. The CDR3 nucleotides are TGTGCCAGCAGCTTAGTTCGGGGGGGCCTGTATTTT. This translates into CASSLVRGGLYF.

This clone was detected only once. The chain is built from TRBV19 and TRBJ1-2; 9 bases match TRBD1. Looked up from germline, CDR1 is LNHDA and CDR2 is SQIVND (reference sequence). V trimming: 5 bases; J trimming: 8 bases; junction bases outside the gene matches: 9. The CDR3 runs to 14 residues. CDR3 sequence: CASSPGTGMEGYTF. The CDR3 DNA sequence: TGTGCCAGTAGTCCTGGGACAGGGATGGAGGGCTACACCTTC. Using reference TRBV19 and TRBJ1-2 for the parts outside the CDR3, the full variable domain is DGGITQSPKYLFRKEGQNVTLSCEQNLNHDAMYWYRQDPGQGLRLIYYSQIVNDFQKGDIAEGYSVSREKKESFPLTVTSAQKNPTAFYLCASSPGTGMEGYTFGSGTRLTVV.